The subject of this entry is one T cell receptor beta chain. Its specificity is unknown. TCRdb used MiXCR to reprocess the reads, holding one entry per CDR3 protein. The sample carries 290,000 or so distinct CDR3 sequences, about a quarter recorded once. This record comes from a study of T cell repertoires in cytomegalovirus infection. Overall study context: Both CMV infection and a matching HLA type were indicated by public TCR beta signatures. Findings of the study overall: The study identified carriers of CMV plus the relevant HLA from cumulative public TCR beta family frequency. HLA-C-restricted CMV clonotypes gave the most frequent clonotype in two of eight donors.

Germline-derived CDR1 and CDR2 are SGHAT and FQNNGV. V lost 2 bases and J lost 3; bases outside the gene matches: 7. The CDR3 runs to 16 residues. The rearrangement uses TRBV11-2 and TRBJ2-7; 10 bases align to TRBD1. Material: PBMCs. The TCR was taken from a human donor in good health (CMV status not recorded). Some clones in this sample may be carry-over from other donors' samples. In nucleotides, the CDR3 is TGTGCCAGCAGCTTAAGGGGGACAGGGGTCCACTACGAGCAGTACTTC. It yields the protein CASSLRGTGVHYEQYF.